This T cell receptor (beta chain) derives from a study of control samples from healthy donors and cancer patients. Profiled with immunoSEQ multiplex PCR; TCRdb holds only in-frame clones, not every one. The table lists 35,000 to 45,000 clones, 83% of them singletons. V trimming: 9 bases; J trimming: 7 bases; junction bases outside the gene matches: 11. CDR1 MGHDK and CDR2 SYGVNS come from the germline V gene. The CDR3 totals 13 residues. The sequencing input was blood. The chain joins TRBV25-1 to TRBJ1-1; 7 nucleotides agree with TRBD1. The TCR comes from a man in his 60s in good health. CDR3 protein: CASRRGPWGEAFF. CDR3 bases: TGTGCCAGTAGGAGGGGGCCATGGGGTGAAGCTTTCTTT. Combining the CDR3 with reference TRBV25-1 and TRBJ1-1 gives the whole variable domain EADIYQTPRYLVIGTGKKITLECSQTMGHDKMYWYQQDPGMELHLIHYSYGVNSTEKGDLSSESTVSRIRTEHFPLTLESARPSHTSQYLCASRRGPWGEAFFGQGTRLTVV.